Shown below are 22 T cell receptor beta chains from a single sample sequenced in a study of blood T cell repertoires in COVID-19. This table comes from immunoSEQ multiplex PCR, and its TCRdb copy is limited to in-frame clones, with some not included. The sample consists of some 220,000 clones, less than 90% of them appearing once. Sequencing was done on a sample of peripheral blood. Receptor source: an older woman who had recovered from COVID-19.

V and J are TRBV13 and TRBJ1-5; D perhaps matches TRBD1 (6 bases). CDR3 size: 16 residues. CDR1 is PRHDT, CDR2 FYEKMQ, per germline (reference sequence). Trimming stripped 0 bases from V and 2 bases from J, with 11 bases between. The CDR3 DNA sequence: TGTGCCAGCAGCTTAGGCGGGGGGGCTCGCAATCAGCCCCAGCATTTT. It translates to CASSLGGGARNQPQHF.

This clone has at least ten counts. This chain connects TRBV18 to TRBJ2-5; D is unclear. The CDR3 runs 15 residues. The ends were cut back, 2 bases at V and 2 bases at J, with 12 bases in the middle. In germline, CDR1 is KGHSH, CDR2 LQKENI. The CDR3 reads CASSPYMADQETQYF. In nucleotides, the CDR3 is TGTGCCAGCTCACCATACATGGCGGATCAAGAGACCCAGTACTTC.

The chain is built from TRBV30 and TRBJ2-3; the match to TRBD1 covers 8 bases. V was clipped by 2 bases and J by 0 bases; unmatched bases: 4. There are 15 residues in the CDR3. Germline assignment: CDR1 GTSNPN and CDR2 SVGIG (reference sequence). Here the CDR3 DNA reads TGTGCCTGGAGTCCCCACAGGGGGAGCACAGATACGCAGTATTTT. The encoded protein is CAWSPHRGSTDTQYF.

The chain joins TRBV4-1 to TRBJ2-2, with 13 bases fitting TRBD2. CDR1 and CDR2 from the germline V gene are MGHRA and YSYEKL. The CDR3 has 19 residues. V shed 2 bases, J shed 2 bases, and the junction held 8 bases outside the gene matches. CDR3: CASSQHPTSGGKNTGELFF. In nucleotides, the CDR3 is TGCGCCAGCAGCCAACATCCGACTAGCGGGGGGAAAAACACCGGGGAGCTGTTTTTT.

This rearrangement joins TRBV7-3 to TRBJ1-5, with D hard to call. This CDR3 contains 13 residues. The V end was cut by 5 bases, the J end by 3 bases, with 8 bases between. Germline-derived CDR1 and CDR2 are SGHTA and FQGTGA. This CDR3 reads CASSLSPNQPQHF. CDR3 in DNA: TGTGCCAGCAGCCTCTCTCCCAATCAGCCCCAGCATTTT.

The chain is built from TRBV6-1 and TRBJ1-1; 8 nucleotides line up with TRBD1. Germline CDR1 MNHNS, CDR2 SASEGT. This CDR3 is built from 15 residues. Trimming cost V 2 bases and J 4 bases; bases outside gene matches: 6. CDR3 sequence (DNA): TGTGCCAGCAGTGAAAGACAGGGGTGGGGCACTGAAGCTTTCTTT. It translates to CASSERQGWGTEAFF.

The chain is built from TRBV10-3 and TRBJ1-5; 9 positions agree with TRBD1. This CDR3 is built from 14 residues. Germline V gives CDR1 ENHRY, CDR2 SYGVKD. V was pared by 4 bases and J by 4 bases, with 2 bases of the junction left unmatched. Written as DNA, the CDR3 is TGTGCCATCAGTGGGACAGGGGATAATCAGCCCCAGCATTTT. As protein: CAISGTGDNQPQHF.

The chain combines TRBV7-2 with TRBJ2-3; weak D call: TRBD2 (6 bases). Per germline, CDR1 SGHTA and CDR2 FQGNSA. The CDR3 contains 17 residues. V shed 3 bases and J shed 0 bases, with 16 bases lying between them. The CDR3 bases are TGTGCCAGCAGCTTCCCGACAGCGGGTTATAGCACAGATACGCAGTATTTT. Translation: CASSFPTAGYSTDTQYF.

The table lists this clone with a count of one. The J gene is TRBJ2-3, the V gene TRBV10-3, with 10 nucleotides matching TRBD2. Germline values: CDR1 ENHRY, CDR2 SYGVKD. CDR3 length: 14 amino acids. The junction had 6 bases not matched to a gene; V was cut back by 7 bases and J by 5 bases. CDR3 in DNA: TGTGCCATCACGGAGCGGGGGGGCGAAGATACGCAGTATTTT. Translated: CAITERGGEDTQYF.

The sample holds one count of this clone. The chain has TRBV4-1 and TRBJ2-7, with D tentatively TRBD2 (5 bases). Germline CDR1 reads MGHRA; CDR2 reads YSYEKL. The V end lost 6 bases, the J end lost 7 bases, and 19 bases lay between the germline ends. The CDR3 is 14 amino acids. CDR3 nucleotide sequence: TGCGCCAGCAGAAACCGGACGGGCCGAGGGGAGCAGTACTTC. It translates to CASRNRTGRGEQYF.

This rearrangement joins TRBV7-2 to TRBJ2-1, with D hard to call. V dropped 3 bases and J dropped 7 bases, with 10 bases sitting between them. Per germline, CDR1 SGHTA and CDR2 FQGNSA. This CDR3 has 13 residues. In nucleotides, the CDR3 is TGTGCCAGCAGCTTCGAACTTAATAATGAGCAGTTCTTC. This translates into CASSFELNNEQFF. The full variable domain, in which reference TRBV7-2 and TRBJ2-1 provide the parts outside the CDR3, is GAGVSQSPSNKVTEKGKDVELRCDPISGHTALYWYRQSLGQGLEFLIYFQGNSAPDKSGLPSDRFSAERTGGSVSTLTIQRTQQEDSAVYLCASSFELNNEQFFGPGTRLTVL.

The J gene is TRBJ2-3, the V gene TRBV3-1 (or the pseudogene TRBV3-2); 10 bases align to TRBD2. The CDR3 is 16 amino acids. The V gene end was trimmed by 1 base and the J gene end by 5 bases; junction bases not matched to a gene: 6. The germline gives CDR1 LGHDT, CDR2 YNNKEL (reference sequence). The CDR3 bases are TGTGCCAGCAGCCAAGGGGCTAGCGGGGGAGGAGATACGCAGTATTTT. It translates to CASSQGASGGGDTQYF.

The chain links TRBV3-1 (or the pseudogene TRBV3-2) to TRBJ2-1, with 8 nucleotides matching TRBD2. Losses at the gene ends were 2 bases for V and 5 bases for J; bases not matched to a gene: 11. CDR1 LGHDT and CDR2 YNNKEL come from the germline V gene (reference sequence). The CDR3 runs to 17 residues. Written as DNA, the CDR3 is TGTGCCAGCAGCCAACCGAACTCGGGGGGGCTCCACAATGAGCAGTTCTTC. Its protein product is CASSQPNSGGLHNEQFF.

The genes are TRBV10-3 and TRBJ1-1; D is uncertain. This CDR3 contains 12 residues. Per germline, CDR1 ENHRY and CDR2 SYGVKD. The V gene lost 9 bases and the J gene lost 2 bases, with 10 bases spanning the gap. Written as DNA, the CDR3 is TGTGCCATTGGCGGAAGTAACACTGAAGCTTTCTTT. It codes for CAIGGSNTEAFF.

The chain employs TRBV13 and TRBJ1-2, with 10 bases fitting TRBD1. This CDR3 is built from 16 residues. V was clipped by 5 bases and J by 0 bases; unmatched bases: 6. The germline gives CDR1 PRHDT, CDR2 FYEKMQ (reference sequence). CDR3 protein: CASSEGQGVANYGYTF. The CDR3 nucleotides are TGTGCCAGCAGCGAAGGACAGGGGGTAGCTAACTATGGCTACACCTTC.

V gene TRBV27 combines with J gene TRBJ2-1; a weak D match, TRBD2 (5 bases). This CDR3 contains 16 residues. Trimming shortened V by 5 bases and J by 1 base, and 15 bases separated the two germline ends. CDR1 is MNHEY, CDR2 SMNVEV, per germline (reference sequence). The CDR3 DNA is TGTGCCAGCAGTCCTATGCCCCGGGATTCCTACAATGAGCAGTTCTTC. It translates to CASSPMPRDSYNEQFF.

Here the CDR3 DNA reads TGTGCAAGTCGCTTAGCGCAAGGGACAGACTTT. It specifies CASRLAQGTDF. The gene calls are TRBV12-2 and TRBJ1-5; the D segment call TRBD1 is taken from the table without a DNA check. TRBV12-2 is labeled a pseudogene. CDR3 length: 11 amino acids.

The rearrangement uses TRBV5-1 and TRBJ2-2, with TRBD2 as a possible D gene (6 bases). The CDR3 length is 15 residues. Germline values: CDR1 SGHRS, CDR2 YFSETQ. The V and J ends lost 2 bases and 4 bases respectively, with 12 bases between them. CDR3 nucleotides: TGCGCCAGCAGCTTCGCTGACGGGAGCACCGGGGAGCTGTTTTTT. Translation gives CASSFADGSTGELFF. Complete variable domain (other parts from reference TRBV5-1 and TRBJ2-2): KAGVTQTPRYLIKTRGQQVTLSCSPISGHRSVSWYQQTPGQGLQFLFEYFSETQRNKGNFPGRFSGRQFSNSRSEMNVSTLELGDSALYLCASSFADGSTGELFFGEGSRLTVL.

A few counts support this clone. This chain uses TRBV9 with TRBJ1-3, with a weak D call TRBD1 (6 bases). Germline values: CDR1 SGDLS, CDR2 YYNGEE. The CDR3 runs to 19 residues. Trimming stripped 0 bases from V and 0 bases from J, with 19 bases between. The CDR3 nucleotides are TGTGCCAGCAGCGTAGGCCCCATGCCAGGGGAATTCTCTGGAAACACCATATATTTT. This encodes CASSVGPMPGEFSGNTIYF.

This rearrangement joins TRBV5-1 to TRBJ2-1; TRBD2 matches 12 bases. The CDR3 length is 15 residues. Trimming cost V 6 bases and J 7 bases; bases outside gene matches: 8. CDR1 SGHRS and CDR2 YFSETQ come from the germline V gene. Here the CDR3 DNA reads TGCGCCAGCAATCTAGCGGGGGGGCCGGGTAATGAGCAGTTCTTC. Protein sequence: CASNLAGGPGNEQFF.

The chain recombines TRBV20-1 with TRBJ2-5, with D perhaps TRBD2 (5 bases). This CDR3 contains 11 residues. Trimming removed 5 bases at V and 5 bases at J, with 9 bases between. The germline V gene has CDR1 DFQATT and CDR2 SNEGSKA (reference sequence). The CDR3 DNA follows: TGCAGTGCTCTAGCCTGGGAGACCCAGTACTTC. Encoded protein: CSALAWETQYF.

This clone has just one count. V gene TRBV5-4 combines with J gene TRBJ2-5, with 8 bases that match TRBD2. From germline, CDR1 is SGHNT and CDR2 YYREEE (reference sequence). V shed 0 bases, J shed 0 bases, and the junction held 4 bases outside the gene matches. The CDR3 spans 16 residues. CDR3 sequence reads: CASSLGRGAYQETQYF. CDR3 nucleotide sequence: TGTGCCAGCAGCTTGGGGCGGGGGGCCTACCAAGAGACCCAGTACTTC.